This T cell receptor beta chain was captured in a study of blood T cell repertoires in COVID-19. Study overall: PBMCs, B-cell-depleted T cells, or T cells were the source of the cDNA or gDNA that made up the material.

The CDR3 is made up of 13 amino acids. The ends were cut back, 3 bases at V and 9 bases at J, with 12 bases in the middle. Germline V gives CDR1 SNHLY, CDR2 FYNNEI. The table came from immunoSEQ multiplex PCR; TCRdb's copy has only in-frame clones and leaves some out. The repertoire consists of 300,000 to 400,000 clones, with approximately 87% occurring once and the leading ten covering around 0.91%. This TCR derives from a woman in her twenties or thirties with acute COVID-19. The material sequenced was PBMCs or T cells enriched from blood (not recorded which). V and J are TRBV2 and TRBJ1-5; no reliable D call. The CDR3 protein is CASSDVSRGPQHF. CDR3 DNA sequence: TGTGCCAGCAGTGACGTGTCACGGGGGCCCCAGCATTTT.